A single sample gave rise to the 20 T cell receptor beta chains below, sequenced in a study of shared clonotypes between healthy human individuals. Sequenced by immunoSEQ multiplex PCR; TCRdb stores in-frame clones only, minus some. The repertoire holds about 530,000 clones, about three quarters seen once, with approximately 12% in the top ten. Sequencing input: PBMCs. The receptors shown here come from a woman aged 40 to 50 in good health. Some clones in this sample may be carry-over from other donors' samples.

CDR3 residues: CASKPGQGPYEQYF. The CDR3 bases are TGTGCCAGCAAGCCCGGACAGGGGCCCTACGAGCAGTACTTC. The genes are TRBV11-2 and TRBJ2-7, with 9 bases lining up with TRBD1. Germline CDR1 reads SGHAT; CDR2 reads FQNNGV. Germline trimming cut 7 bases from V and 2 bases from J; bases unmatched to any gene: 6. The CDR3 extends over 14 amino acids. Looking up the rest from reference TRBV11-2 and TRBJ2-7 gives the full variable domain: EAGVAQSPRYKIIEKRQSVAFWCNPISGHATLYWYQQILGQGPKLLIQFQNNGVVDDSQLPKDRFSAERLKGVDSTLKIQPAKLEDSAVYLCASKPGQGPYEQYFGPGTRLTVT.

The rearrangement uses TRBV7-9 and TRBJ1-1; possibly TRBD1 for D (5 bases). Trimming stripped 3 bases from V and 4 bases from J, with 12 bases between. CDR3 length: 14 amino acids. Germline V CDR1 and CDR2: SEHNR, FQNEAQ (reference sequence). The DNA for the CDR3 is TGTGCCAGCAGCTTCTCAGGGAGGACCACTGAAGCTTTCTTT. Translating gives CASSFSGRTTEAFF. Looking up the rest from reference TRBV7-9 and TRBJ1-1 gives the full variable domain: DTGVSQNPRHKITKRGQNVTFRCDPISEHNRLYWYRQTLGQGPEFLTYFQNEAQLEKSRLLSDRFSAERPKGSFSTLEIQRTEQGDSAMYLCASSFSGRTTEAFFGQGTRLTVV.

The chain links TRBV7-9 to TRBJ2-1; 8 bases map to TRBD2. The CDR3 sequence is 17 residues long. The germline CDR1 and CDR2 sequences are SEHNR and FQNEAQ (reference sequence). The trim removed 7 bases at V and 5 bases at J, leaving 16 bases unmatched. DNA of the CDR3: TGTGCCAGCACCACGACCGAGGGAGCGGGAGTAAACAATGAGCAGTTCTTC. Translating gives CASTTTEGAGVNNEQFF. The complete variable domain, with remaining parts taken from reference TRBV7-9 and TRBJ2-1, reads DTGVSQNPRHKITKRGQNVTFRCDPISEHNRLYWYRQTLGQGPEFLTYFQNEAQLEKSRLLSDRFSAERPKGSFSTLEIQRTEQGDSAMYLCASTTTEGAGVNNEQFFGPGTRLTVL.

The rearrangement joins TRBV11-3 to TRBJ2-5; D may correspond to TRBD1 or TRBD2 (6 bases each). This CDR3 is 16 amino acids long. The V gene lost 5 bases and the J gene lost 2 bases, with 18 bases spanning the gap. Germline V gene data show CDR1 as SGHNT and CDR2 as YENEEA. Here the CDR3 DNA reads TGTGCCAGCAGCCTAGGGGGGAGCCCCTCGCAAGAGACCCAGTACTTC. This sequence encodes CASSLGGSPSQETQYF.

This rearrangement joins TRBV4-1 to TRBJ1-2; 8 bases line up with TRBD1. V lost 0 bases, J lost 4 bases, and 13 bases stayed unmatched. Per germline, CDR1 MGHRA and CDR2 YSYEKL. The CDR3 consists of 18 residues. The CDR3 bases are TGCGCCAGCAGCCAAGATAATTCCGGACAGGGCAGGGGCTATGGCTACACCTTC. Translating gives CASSQDNSGQGRGYGYTF.

The CDR3 spells CASSPNTGTDTQYF. The DNA for the CDR3 is TGTGCCAGCAGCCCAAACACCGGCACAGATACGCAGTATTTT. The chain carries TRBV7-2 and TRBJ2-3; D not resolved. V dropped 5 bases and J dropped 1 base, with 10 bases sitting between them. The CDR3 is 14 residues long. CDR1 is SGHTA, CDR2 FQGNSA, per germline.

The chain joins TRBV29-1 to TRBJ2-4; a weak D match, TRBD2 (5 bases). V lost 1 base and J lost 0, with 10 bases in between. There are 15 residues in the CDR3. CDR1 and CDR2 from the germline V gene are SQVTM and ANQGSEA. Here the CDR3 DNA reads TGCAGCGTTGAAGGGGGAGATCTAGCCAAAAACATTCAGTACTTC. Its protein is CSVEGGDLAKNIQYF. The whole variable domain, remainder taken from reference TRBV29-1 and TRBJ2-4, is SAVISQKPSRDICQRGTSLTIQCQVDSQVTMMFWYRQQPGQSLTLIATANQGSEATYESGFVIDKFPISRPNLTFSTLTVSNMSPEDSSIYLCSVEGGDLAKNIQYFGAGTRLSVL.

The table lists this clone with a count of one. The rearrangement links TRBV7-2 to TRBJ1-4; TRBD1 aligns across 7 bases. V gave up 7 bases and J gave up 1 base; unmatched junction bases: 3. The CDR3 consists of 14 residues. CDR1 SGHTA and CDR2 FQGNSA come from the germline V gene. The CDR3 loop reads CASNQGGTNEKLFF. CDR3 DNA: TGTGCCAGCAACCAGGGGGGAACTAATGAAAAACTGTTTTTT.

This clone was seen a single time. This chain connects TRBV28 to TRBJ2-1; TRBD2 aligns across 9 bases. The CDR3 is 14 amino acids. With V trimmed by 4 bases and J by 7 bases, 5 bases remained unmatched. CDR1 is MDHEN, CDR2 SYDVKM, per germline. The CDR3 region is CASSSAGGQNEQFF. Written as DNA, the CDR3 is TGTGCCAGCAGTTCTGCGGGAGGGCAAAATGAGCAGTTCTTC.

The chain combines TRBV18 with TRBJ2-7, with TRBD1 matching 9 bases. V lost 3 bases, J lost 1 base, and 10 bases stayed unmatched. The germline CDR1 and CDR2 sequences are KGHSH and LQKENI. This CDR3 is 17 amino acids long. The DNA of the CDR3 is TGTGCCAGCTCACCGAACAGGGGGCGAGGGGGTTCCTACGAGCAGTACTTC. It encodes CASSPNRGRGGSYEQYF.

The chain has TRBV29-1 and TRBJ1-2, with a tentative D call TRBD1 (6 bases). Germline V gene sequence: CDR1 SQVTM, CDR2 ANQGSEA. V lost 2 bases and J 2 bases, leaving 12 bases between the germline ends. The CDR3 covers 14 residues. The CDR3 spells CSVENRELNYGYTF. CDR3 nucleotide sequence: TGCAGCGTTGAAAACAGGGAATTAAACTATGGCTACACCTTC.

This chain uses TRBV5-5 with TRBJ2-7; 10 bases agree with TRBD1. Losses at the gene ends were 0 bases for V and 7 bases for J; bases not matched to a gene: 7. Germline CDR1 SGHKS, CDR2 YYEKEE (reference sequence). The CDR3 has 15 amino acids. The CDR3 DNA reads as TGTGCCAGCAGCTTGGGCGGGACAGGGGAGGAAGAGCAGTACTTC. Its protein is CASSLGGTGEEEQYF.

The sample holds one count of this clone. J is TRBJ2-5 and V is TRBV5-4; D uncertain. Germline CDR1 and CDR2: SGHNT and YYREEE (reference sequence). There are 14 residues in the CDR3. The V and J ends lost 7 bases and 5 bases respectively, with 18 bases between them. CDR3 sequence reads: CASLDPSSQETQYF. Here the CDR3 DNA reads TGTGCCAGCCTGGACCCTTCCTCCCAGGAGACCCAGTACTTC.

The chain joins TRBV10-3 to TRBJ1-6; 11 bases match TRBD1. The germline CDR1 and CDR2 sequences are ENHRY and SYGVKD. J was trimmed by 5 bases and V by 5 bases; bases with no gene match: 5. The CDR3 totals 16 residues. CDR3 DNA sequence: TGTGCCATCAGTCGAGGACAGGGGGCAAATAATTCACCCCTCCACTTT. It specifies CAISRGQGANNSPLHF.

The V and J genes are TRBV10-2 and TRBJ1-1; 7 nucleotides match TRBD1. Germline loops: CDR1 WSHSY, CDR2 SAAADI. The J segment lost 1 base and the V segment lost 4 bases, leaving 12 bases of the junction unmatched. This CDR3 is 17 amino acids long. The CDR3 loop is CASSAGFKGAPNTEAFF. The DNA of the CDR3 is TGCGCCAGCAGTGCTGGCTTTAAGGGGGCCCCGAACACTGAAGCTTTCTTT.

Concerning this clone itself: A much larger clone sits a single nucleotide away, making a read error possible. V and J are TRBV6-4 and TRBJ2-3; D is possibly TRBD1 (6 bases). Per germline, CDR1 MRHNA and CDR2 SNTAGT. This CDR3 has 14 amino acids. CDR3 DNA sequence: TGTGTCAGCAGTGACAAGGGGGGCACAGATACGCAGTATTTT. Translating it yields CVSSDKGGTDTQYF.

V gene TRBV29-1 combines with J gene TRBJ2-3; 7 bases match TRBD1. The CDR3 runs 12 residues. V trimming: 7 bases; J trimming: 4 bases; junction bases outside the gene matches: 5. Germline V lookup: CDR1 SQVTM, CDR2 ANQGSEA. Here the CDR3 reads CSELTGADTQYF. CDR3 nucleotides: TGCAGCGAGCTTACAGGGGCAGATACGCAGTATTTT.

This sequence joins TRBV29-1 and TRBJ2-1; D assignment may be TRBD1 or TRBD2 (5 bases each). Germline values: CDR1 SQVTM, CDR2 ANQGSEA. V dropped 4 bases and J dropped 12 bases, with 19 bases sitting between them. The CDR3 is 13 amino acids. CDR3 sequence (DNA): TGCAGCGTTGGTGGGGCGGGCGACCTCCGGCAGTTCTTC. The encoded protein is CSVGGAGDLRQFF.

V usage is TRBV30 and J usage is TRBJ1-2; possible D gene TRBD1, 5 bases. The ends were cut back, 2 bases at V and 7 bases at J, with 14 bases in the middle. Germline-derived CDR1 and CDR2 are GTSNPN and SVGIG (reference sequence). There are 13 residues in the CDR3. Here the CDR3 reads CAWSTPGGGGYTF. The CDR3 bases are TGTGCCTGGAGTACCCCGGGGGGGGGTGGCTACACCTTC.

This chain connects TRBV9 to TRBJ2-2; TRBD1 is a possible D gene (5 bases). The CDR3 is 15 residues long. The V end lost 0 bases, the J end lost 2 bases, and 8 bases lay between the germline ends. CDR1 is SGDLS and CDR2 is YYNGEE in the germline V gene. The CDR3: CASSVAQANTGELFF. Here the CDR3 DNA reads TGTGCCAGCAGCGTAGCACAGGCCAACACCGGGGAGCTGTTTTTT.